The sequence of this T cell receptor (beta chain) was determined in a study of T cell responses to AZD1222 COVID-19 vaccine. Study-level results: In all cases, repertoires were sampled only after the peak T cell response.

Some clones are missing from TCRdb's copy, which holds only in-frame ones; the method was immunoSEQ multiplex PCR. The table records some 84,000 clones, about 87% of them present only once. Points on this clone: Its antigen is undetermined.

The junction had 2 bases not matched to a gene; V was cut back by 6 bases and J by 0 bases. Germline V gene sequence: CDR1 SEHNR, CDR2 FQNEAQ (reference sequence). The CDR3 covers 15 residues. The chain carries TRBV7-9 and TRBJ2-1; 10 bases are shared with TRBD2. This clonotype was sampled from an adult in good health. The sequences come from peripheral blood, collected on day 0 of AZD1222 vaccination. The CDR3 region has the DNA TGTGCCAGCAGTCCTAGCGGGAGCTCCTACAATGAGCAGTTCTTC. Its protein product is CASSPSGSSYNEQFF. Combining the CDR3 with reference TRBV7-9 and TRBJ2-1 gives the whole variable domain DTGVSQNPRHKITKRGQNVTFRCDPISEHNRLYWYRQTLGQGPEFLTYFQNEAQLEKSRLLSDRFSAERPKGSFSTLEIQRTEQGDSAMYLCASSPSGSSYNEQFFGPGTRLTVL.